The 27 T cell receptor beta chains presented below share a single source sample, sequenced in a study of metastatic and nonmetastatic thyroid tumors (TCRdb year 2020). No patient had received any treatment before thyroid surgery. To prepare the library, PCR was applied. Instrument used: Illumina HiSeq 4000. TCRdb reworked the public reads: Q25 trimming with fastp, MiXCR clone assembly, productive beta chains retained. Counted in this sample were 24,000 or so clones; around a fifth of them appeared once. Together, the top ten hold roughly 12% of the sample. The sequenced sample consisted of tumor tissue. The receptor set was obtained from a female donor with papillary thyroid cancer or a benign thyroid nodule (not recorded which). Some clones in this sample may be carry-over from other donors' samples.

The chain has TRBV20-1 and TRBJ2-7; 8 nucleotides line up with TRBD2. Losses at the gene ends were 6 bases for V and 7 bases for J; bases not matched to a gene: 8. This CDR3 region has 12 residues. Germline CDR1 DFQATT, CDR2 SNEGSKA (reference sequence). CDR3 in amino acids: CSASAGGWEQYF. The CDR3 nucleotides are TGCAGTGCCAGCGCGGGGGGATGGGAGCAGTACTTC.

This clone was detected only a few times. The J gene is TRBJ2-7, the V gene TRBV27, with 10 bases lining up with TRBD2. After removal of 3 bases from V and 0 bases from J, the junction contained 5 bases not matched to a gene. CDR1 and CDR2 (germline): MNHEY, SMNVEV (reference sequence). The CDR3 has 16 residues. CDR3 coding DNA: TGTGCCAGCAGTTTCGCACTAGCGGGATCCTCCTACGAGCAGTACTTC. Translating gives CASSFALAGSSYEQYF.

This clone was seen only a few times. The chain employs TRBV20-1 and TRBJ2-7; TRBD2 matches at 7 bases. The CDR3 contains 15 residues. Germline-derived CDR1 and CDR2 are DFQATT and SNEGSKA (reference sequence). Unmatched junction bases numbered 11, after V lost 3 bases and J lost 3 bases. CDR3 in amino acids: CSARSQEREVYEQYF. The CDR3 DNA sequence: TGCAGTGCTAGGTCTCAGGAGCGGGAAGTCTACGAGCAGTACTTC.

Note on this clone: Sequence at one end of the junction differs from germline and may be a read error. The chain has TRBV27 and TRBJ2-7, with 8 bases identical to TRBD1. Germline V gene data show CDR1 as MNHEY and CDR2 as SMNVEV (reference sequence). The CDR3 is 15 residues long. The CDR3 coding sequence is TGTGCCAGCATTTTATCCGGGACAGGATACTACGAGCAGTACTTC. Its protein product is CASILSGTGYYEQYF.

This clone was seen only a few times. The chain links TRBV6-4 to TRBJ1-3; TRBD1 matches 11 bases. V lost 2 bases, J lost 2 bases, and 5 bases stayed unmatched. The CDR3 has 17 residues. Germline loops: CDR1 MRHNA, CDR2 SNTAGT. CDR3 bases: TGTGCCAGCAGTGACGGGACAGGGGGGTTGCCTGGAAACACCATATATTTT. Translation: CASSDGTGGLPGNTIYF.

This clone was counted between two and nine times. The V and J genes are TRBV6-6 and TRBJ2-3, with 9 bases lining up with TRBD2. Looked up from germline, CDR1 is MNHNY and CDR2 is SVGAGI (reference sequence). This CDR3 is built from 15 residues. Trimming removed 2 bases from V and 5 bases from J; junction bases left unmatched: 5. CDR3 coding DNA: TGTGCCAGCAGTTACAGCGGGAGGCCGGAAGATACGCAGTATTTT. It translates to CASSYSGRPEDTQYF.

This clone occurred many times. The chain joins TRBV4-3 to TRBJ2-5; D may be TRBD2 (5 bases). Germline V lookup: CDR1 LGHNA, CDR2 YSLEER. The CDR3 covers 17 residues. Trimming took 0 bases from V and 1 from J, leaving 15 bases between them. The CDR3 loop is CASSQERRARIQETQYF. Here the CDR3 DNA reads TGCGCCAGCAGCCAAGAGAGGCGGGCTAGAATCCAAGAGACCCAGTACTTC.

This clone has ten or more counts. In DNA form, the CDR3 reads TGCGCCAGCAGCCAAGATCTGTCGGGGTTCTACGAGCAGTACTTC. Its protein is CASSQDLSGFYEQYF. J is TRBJ2-7 and V is TRBV4-3; the D gene is possibly TRBD2 (5 bases). V lost 0 bases and J 3 bases, leaving 12 bases between the germline ends. Germline V lookup: CDR1 LGHNA, CDR2 YSLEER. The CDR3 has 15 residues.

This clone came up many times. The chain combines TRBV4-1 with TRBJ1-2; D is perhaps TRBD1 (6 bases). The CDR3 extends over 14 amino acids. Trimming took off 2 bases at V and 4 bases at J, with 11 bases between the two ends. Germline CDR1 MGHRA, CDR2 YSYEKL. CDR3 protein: CASSQRGFSYGYTF. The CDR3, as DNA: TGCGCCAGCAGCCAAAGGGGGTTCTCCTATGGCTACACCTTC.

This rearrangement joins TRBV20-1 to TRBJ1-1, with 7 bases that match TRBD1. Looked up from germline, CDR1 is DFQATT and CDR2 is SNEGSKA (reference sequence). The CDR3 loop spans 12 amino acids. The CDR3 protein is CRWGQLNTEAFF. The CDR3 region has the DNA TGCAGGTGGGGACAGTTGAACACTGAAGCTTTCTTT.

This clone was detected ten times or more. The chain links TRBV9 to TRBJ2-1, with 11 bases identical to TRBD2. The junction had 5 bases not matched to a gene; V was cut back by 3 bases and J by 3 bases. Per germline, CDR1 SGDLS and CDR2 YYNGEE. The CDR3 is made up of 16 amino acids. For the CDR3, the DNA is TGTGCCAGCAGCGCTTCACTAGCGGGAGTCTACAATGAGCAGTTCTTC. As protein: CASSASLAGVYNEQFF.

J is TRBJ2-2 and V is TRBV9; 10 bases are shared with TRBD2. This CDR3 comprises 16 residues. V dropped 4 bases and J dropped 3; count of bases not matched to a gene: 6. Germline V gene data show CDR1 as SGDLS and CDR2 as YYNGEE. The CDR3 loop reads CASSIRTSGDTGELFF. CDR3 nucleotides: TGTGCCAGCAGCATTCGGACTAGCGGAGACACCGGGGAGCTGTTTTTT. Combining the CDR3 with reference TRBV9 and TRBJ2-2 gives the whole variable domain DSGVTQTPKHLITATGQRVTLRCSPRSGDLSVYWYQQSLDQGLQFLIQYYNGEERAKGNILERFSAQQFPDLHSELNLSSLELGDSALYFCASSIRTSGDTGELFFGEGSRLTVL.

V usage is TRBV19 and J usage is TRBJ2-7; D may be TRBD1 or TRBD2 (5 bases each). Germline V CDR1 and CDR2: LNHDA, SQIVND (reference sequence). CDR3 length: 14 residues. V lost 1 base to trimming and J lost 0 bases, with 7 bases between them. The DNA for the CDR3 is TGTGCCAGTAGTATAGGGGGGTCCTCCTACGAGCAGTACTTC. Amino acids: CASSIGGSSYEQYF.

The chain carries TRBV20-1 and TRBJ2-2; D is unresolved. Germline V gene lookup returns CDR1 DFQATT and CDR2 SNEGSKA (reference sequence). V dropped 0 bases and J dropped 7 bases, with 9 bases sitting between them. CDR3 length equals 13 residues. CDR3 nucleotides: TGCAGTGCTAGAGATCTGGGGTTCGGGGAGCTGTTTTTT. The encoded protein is CSARDLGFGELFF.

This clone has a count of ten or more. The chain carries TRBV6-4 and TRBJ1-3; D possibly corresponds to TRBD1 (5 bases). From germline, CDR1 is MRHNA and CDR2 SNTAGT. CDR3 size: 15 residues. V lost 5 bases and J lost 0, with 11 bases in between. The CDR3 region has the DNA TGTGCCAGCAGTCCCGACAGCAGCTCTGGAAACACCATATATTTT. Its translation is CASSPDSSSGNTIYF.

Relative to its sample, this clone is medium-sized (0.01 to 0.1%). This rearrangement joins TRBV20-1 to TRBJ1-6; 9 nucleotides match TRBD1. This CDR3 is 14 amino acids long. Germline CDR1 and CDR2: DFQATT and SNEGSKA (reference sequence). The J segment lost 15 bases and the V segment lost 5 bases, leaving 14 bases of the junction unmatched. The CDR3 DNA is TGCAGTGCTGGCCCCGGGACAGGGCGAAAGGACCTCCACTTT. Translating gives CSAGPGTGRKDLHF.

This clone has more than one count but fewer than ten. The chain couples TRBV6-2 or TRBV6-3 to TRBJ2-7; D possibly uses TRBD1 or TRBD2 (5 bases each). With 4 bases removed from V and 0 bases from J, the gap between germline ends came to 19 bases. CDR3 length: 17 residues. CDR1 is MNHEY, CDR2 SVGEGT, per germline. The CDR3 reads CASSLLLTRQSSYEQYF. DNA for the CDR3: TGTGCCAGCAGTTTACTTCTCACTAGACAGAGCTCCTACGAGCAGTACTTC.

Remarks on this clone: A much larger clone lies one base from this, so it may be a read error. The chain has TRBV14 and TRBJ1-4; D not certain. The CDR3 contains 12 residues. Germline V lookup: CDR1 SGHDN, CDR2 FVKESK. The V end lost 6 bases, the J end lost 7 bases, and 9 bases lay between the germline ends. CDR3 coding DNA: TGTGCCAGCAGTGGGGTATCTGAAAAACTGTTTTTT. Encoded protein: CASSGVSEKLFF. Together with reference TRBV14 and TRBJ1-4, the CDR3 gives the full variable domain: EAGVTQFPSHSVIEKGQTVTLRCDPISGHDNLYWYRRVMGKEIKFLLHFVKESKQDESGMPNNRFLAERTGGTYSTLKVQPAELEDSGVYFCASSGVSEKLFFGSGTQLSVL.

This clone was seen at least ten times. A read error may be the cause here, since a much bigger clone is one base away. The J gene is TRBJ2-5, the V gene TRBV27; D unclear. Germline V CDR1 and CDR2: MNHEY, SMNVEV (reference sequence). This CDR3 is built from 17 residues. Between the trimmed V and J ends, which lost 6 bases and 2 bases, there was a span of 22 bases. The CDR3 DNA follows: TGTGCCAGCAGCCTGAGGCCCCACCCACGTAAACAAGAGACCCAGTACTTC. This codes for CASSLRPHPRKQETQYF.

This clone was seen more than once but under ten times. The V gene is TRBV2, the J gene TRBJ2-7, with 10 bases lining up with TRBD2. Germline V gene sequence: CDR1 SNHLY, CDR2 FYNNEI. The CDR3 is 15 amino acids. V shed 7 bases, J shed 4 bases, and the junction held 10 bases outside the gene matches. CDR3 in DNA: TGTGCCAGCATCGATGGGGCTAGCGGGAGTTACGAGCAGTACTTC. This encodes CASIDGASGSYEQYF.

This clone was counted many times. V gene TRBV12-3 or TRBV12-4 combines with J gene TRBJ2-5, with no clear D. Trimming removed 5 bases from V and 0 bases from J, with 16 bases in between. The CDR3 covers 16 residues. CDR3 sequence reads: CASSLSVGSYQETQYF. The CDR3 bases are TGTGCCAGCAGTCTTTCAGTAGGATCGTACCAAGAGACCCAGTACTTC.

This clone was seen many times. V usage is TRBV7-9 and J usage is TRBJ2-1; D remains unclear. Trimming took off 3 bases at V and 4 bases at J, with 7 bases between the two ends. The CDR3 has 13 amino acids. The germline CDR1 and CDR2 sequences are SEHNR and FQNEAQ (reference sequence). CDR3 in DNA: TGTGCCAGCAGCTTTGAAGCTTACAATGAGCAGTTCTTC. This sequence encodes CASSFEAYNEQFF.

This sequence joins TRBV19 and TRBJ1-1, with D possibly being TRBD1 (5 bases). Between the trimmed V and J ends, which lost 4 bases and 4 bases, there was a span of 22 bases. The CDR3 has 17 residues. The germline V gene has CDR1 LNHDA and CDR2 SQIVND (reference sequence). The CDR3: CASSTPGGVAVSTEAFF. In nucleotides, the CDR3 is TGTGCCAGTAGTACTCCCGGGGGTGTCGCAGTTAGCACTGAAGCTTTCTTT.

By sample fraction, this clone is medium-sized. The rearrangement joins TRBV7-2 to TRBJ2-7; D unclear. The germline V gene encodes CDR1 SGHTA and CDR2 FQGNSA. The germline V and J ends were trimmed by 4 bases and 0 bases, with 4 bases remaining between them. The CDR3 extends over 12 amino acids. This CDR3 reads CASSSSSYEQYF. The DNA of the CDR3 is TGTGCCAGCAGCTCAAGCTCCTACGAGCAGTACTTC.

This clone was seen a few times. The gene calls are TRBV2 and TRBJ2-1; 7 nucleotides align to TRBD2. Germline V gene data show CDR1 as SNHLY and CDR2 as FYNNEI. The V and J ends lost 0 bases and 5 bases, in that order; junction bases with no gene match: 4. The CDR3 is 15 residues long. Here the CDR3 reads CASSEASGGDNEQFF. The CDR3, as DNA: TGTGCCAGCAGTGAAGCTAGTGGGGGGGACAATGAGCAGTTCTTC. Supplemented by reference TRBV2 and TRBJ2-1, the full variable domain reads EPEVTQTPSHQVTQMGQEVILRCVPISNHLYFYWYRQILGQKVEFLVSFYNNEISEKSEIFDDQFSVERPDGSNFTLKIRSTKLEDSAMYFCASSEASGGDNEQFFGPGTRLTVL.

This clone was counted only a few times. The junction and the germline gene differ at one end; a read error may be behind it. DNA of the CDR3: TGTGCCAGCAGTCGCCAAGGGGGCTCTGGAAACACCTTATATTTT. It translates to CASSRQGGSGNTLYF. This chain links TRBV27 with TRBJ1-3; 7 bases line up with TRBD1. CDR3 length: 15 residues. CDR1 is MNHEY and CDR2 is SMNVEV in the germline V gene (reference sequence).

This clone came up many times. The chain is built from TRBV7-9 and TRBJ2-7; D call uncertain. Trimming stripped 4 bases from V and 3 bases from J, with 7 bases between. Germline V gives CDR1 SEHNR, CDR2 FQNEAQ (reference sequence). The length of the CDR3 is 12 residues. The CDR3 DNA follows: TGTGCCAGCAGCTCCCTTTTCTACGAGCAGTACTTC. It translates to CASSSLFYEQYF.